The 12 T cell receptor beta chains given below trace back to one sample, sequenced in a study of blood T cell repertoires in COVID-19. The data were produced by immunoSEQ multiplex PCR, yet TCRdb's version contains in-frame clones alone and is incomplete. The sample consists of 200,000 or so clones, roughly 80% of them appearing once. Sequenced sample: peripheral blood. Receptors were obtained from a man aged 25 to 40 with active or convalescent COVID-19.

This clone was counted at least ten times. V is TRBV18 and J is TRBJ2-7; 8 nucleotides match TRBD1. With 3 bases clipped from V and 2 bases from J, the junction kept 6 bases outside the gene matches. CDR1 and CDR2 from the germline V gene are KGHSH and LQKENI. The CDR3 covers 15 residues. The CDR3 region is CASSPLPGQAYEQYF. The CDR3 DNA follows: TGTGCCAGCTCACCCCTCCCGGGACAGGCCTACGAGCAGTACTTC.

The CDR3 sequence is CASSMGGPILANTGELFF. In nucleotides, the CDR3 is TGTGCCAGTAGTATGGGGGGACCGATACTGGCGAACACCGGGGAGCTGTTTTTT. The chain carries TRBV19 and TRBJ2-2; a possible D gene is TRBD2 (6 bases). This CDR3 contains 18 residues. The germline V gene encodes CDR1 LNHDA and CDR2 SQIVND (reference sequence). V lost 3 bases to trimming and J lost 0 bases, with 17 bases between them.

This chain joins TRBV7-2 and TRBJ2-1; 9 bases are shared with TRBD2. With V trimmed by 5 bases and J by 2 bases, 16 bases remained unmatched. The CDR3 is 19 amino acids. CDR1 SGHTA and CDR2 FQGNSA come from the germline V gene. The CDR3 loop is CASSPPRASGAWAYNEQFF. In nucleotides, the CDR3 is TGTGCCAGCAGCCCCCCCCGGGCTAGCGGGGCTTGGGCCTACAATGAGCAGTTCTTC.

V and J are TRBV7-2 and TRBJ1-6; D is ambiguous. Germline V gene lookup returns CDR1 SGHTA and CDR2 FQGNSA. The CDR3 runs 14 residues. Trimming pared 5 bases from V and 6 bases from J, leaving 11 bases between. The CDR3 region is CASSMDSTNSPLHF. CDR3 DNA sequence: TGTGCCAGCAGCATGGACTCTACTAATTCACCCCTCCACTTT. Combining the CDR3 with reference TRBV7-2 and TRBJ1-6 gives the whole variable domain GAGVSQSPSNKVTEKGKDVELRCDPISGHTALYWYRQSLGQGLEFLIYFQGNSAPDKSGLPSDRFSAERTGGSVSTLTIQRTQQEDSAVYLCASSMDSTNSPLHFGNGTRLTVT.

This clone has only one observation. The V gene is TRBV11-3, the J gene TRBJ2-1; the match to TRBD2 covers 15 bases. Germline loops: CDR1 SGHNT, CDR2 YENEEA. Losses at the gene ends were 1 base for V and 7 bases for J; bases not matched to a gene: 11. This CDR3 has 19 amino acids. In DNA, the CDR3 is TGTGCCAGCAGCTTAGCCTGGACTAGCGGGAGGGTCGGGGGTAATGAGCAGTTCTTC. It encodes CASSLAWTSGRVGGNEQFF.

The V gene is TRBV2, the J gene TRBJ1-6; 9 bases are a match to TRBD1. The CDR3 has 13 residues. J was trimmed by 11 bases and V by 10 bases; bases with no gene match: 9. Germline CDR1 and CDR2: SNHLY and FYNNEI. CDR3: CATGTGWGTPLHF. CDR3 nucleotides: TGTGCCACCGGGACAGGGTGGGGGACACCCCTCCACTTT.

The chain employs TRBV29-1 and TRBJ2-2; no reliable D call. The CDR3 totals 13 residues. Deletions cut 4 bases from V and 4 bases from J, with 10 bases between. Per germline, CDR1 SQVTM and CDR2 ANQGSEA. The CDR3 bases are TGCAGCGTTGGGAGACTCGGCACCGGGGAGCTGTTTTTT. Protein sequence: CSVGRLGTGELFF.

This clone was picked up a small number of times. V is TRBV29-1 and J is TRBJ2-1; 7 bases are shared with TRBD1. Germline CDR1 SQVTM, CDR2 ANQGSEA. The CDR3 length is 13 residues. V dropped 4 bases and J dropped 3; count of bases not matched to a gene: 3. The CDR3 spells CSVVGQLYNEQFF. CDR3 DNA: TGCAGCGTTGTGGGACAGCTCTACAATGAGCAGTTCTTC.

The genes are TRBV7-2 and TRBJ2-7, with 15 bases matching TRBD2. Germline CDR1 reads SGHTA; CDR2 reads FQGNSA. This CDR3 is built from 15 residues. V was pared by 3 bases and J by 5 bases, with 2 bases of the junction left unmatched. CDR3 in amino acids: CASSLGLAGGNEQYV. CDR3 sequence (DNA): TGTGCCAGCAGCTTGGGACTAGCGGGGGGCAACGAGCAGTACGTC.

DNA for the CDR3: TGTGCCAGCAGCCTTCAGGGCACGAACACTGAAGCTTTCTTT. Residues: CASSLQGTNTEAFF. The chain recombines TRBV7-2 with TRBJ1-1; D perhaps matches TRBD1 (5 bases). The CDR3 extends over 14 amino acids. V lost 5 bases to trimming and J lost 1 base, with 11 bases between them. Germline V CDR1 and CDR2: SGHTA, FQGNSA.

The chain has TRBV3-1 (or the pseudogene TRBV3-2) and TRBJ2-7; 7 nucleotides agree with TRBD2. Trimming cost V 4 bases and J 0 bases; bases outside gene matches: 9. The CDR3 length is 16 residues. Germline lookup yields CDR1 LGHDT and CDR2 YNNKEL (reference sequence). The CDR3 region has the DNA TGTGCCAGCAGCCCTAGCGGAGGGGATTTCTCCTACGAGCAGTACTTC. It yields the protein CASSPSGGDFSYEQYF.

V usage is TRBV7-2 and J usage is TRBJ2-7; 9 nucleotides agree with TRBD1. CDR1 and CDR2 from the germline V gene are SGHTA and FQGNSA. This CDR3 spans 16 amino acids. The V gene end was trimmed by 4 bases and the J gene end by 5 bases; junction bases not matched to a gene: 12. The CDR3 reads CASSSGPGQGTNEQYF. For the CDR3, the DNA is TGTGCCAGCAGCTCCGGCCCGGGACAGGGTACGAACGAGCAGTACTTC.